This T cell receptor beta chain was sequenced in a study of human T cells and chemical hapten exposure. TCRdb redid the calling of the RACE reads with MiXCR, one entry per CDR3 protein. The sample has 65,000 to 95,000 distinct CDR3 sequences, 12% seen once. This clonotype was seen repeatedly, ten times or more. What it binds is unknown. The germline gives CDR1 SGHTA, CDR2 FQGTGA. The V segment lost 5 bases and the J segment 9 bases; nucleotides outside the gene matches: 14. This CDR3 comprises 16 residues. Regarding time point: patch test 1, 2 weeks after DPC sensitization. The treatment: therapeutic diphenylcyclopropenone sensitization with weekly scalp DPC. Points from the study as a whole: In comparison with controls, expanded TCRs gave rise to a significantly larger number of large CDR3 similarity clusters.

This TCR derives from a woman aged 60 to 75 with alopecia areata. Some clones in this sample may be carry-over from other donors' samples. Specimen: whole blood, collected in connection with sensitization to the hapten diphenylcyclopropenone (DPC). The chain combines TRBV7-3 with TRBJ2-1; TRBD2 matches 9 bases. For the CDR3, the DNA is TGTGCCAGCAGCCCCTCTAGCGGGGCTACCCGGCGTGAGCAGTTCTTC. Protein sequence: CASSPSSGATRREQFF.